Presented here are 21 T cell receptor beta chains from one specimen sequenced in a study of CD8 T cells in Susac syndrome. Reverse transcription of roughly 0.45 to 1 ug RNA was performed with random hexamers. TCRdb called the immunoSEQ multiplex PCR reads again in MiXCR, with one record for every CDR3 protein. The table shows about 150,000 distinct CDR3 sequences, with roughly 95% occurring only once. The sample comprised CD4+ T cells from PBMCs. Source of these receptors: a human donor with Susac syndrome.

V gene TRBV29-1 combines with J gene TRBJ1-2; D uncertain. CDR3 length equals 11 residues. The ends were cut back, 5 bases at V and 8 bases at J, with 12 bases in the middle. Per the germline V gene, CDR1 is SQVTM and CDR2 is ANQGSEA. Here the CDR3 reads CSVTSGRGYTF. The CDR3 region has the DNA TGCAGCGTTACTTCGGGGAGGGGCTACACCTTC.

This clonotype was counted a single time. V gene TRBV6-5 combines with J gene TRBJ2-5, with D maybe TRBD1 (7 bases). This CDR3 spans 15 amino acids. Trimming stripped 4 bases from V and 3 bases from J, with 15 bases between. Germline-derived CDR1 and CDR2 are MNHEY and SVGAGI. CDR3 residues: CASSSEGAAKETQYF. CDR3 DNA sequence: TGTGCCAGCAGTTCGGAGGGGGCGGCGAAAGAGACCCAGTACTTC.

This sequence joins TRBV4-3 and TRBJ1-2, with TRBD1 matching over 8 bases. The germline CDR1 and CDR2 sequences are LGHNA and YSLEER. This CDR3 comprises 16 residues. V dropped 1 base and J dropped 2; count of bases not matched to a gene: 6. The CDR3 bases are TGCGCCAGCAGCCAAGTCCTCGGACAGGGCAACTATGGCTACACCTTC. This sequence encodes CASSQVLGQGNYGYTF.

The chain links TRBV5-4 to TRBJ1-2; 8 nucleotides match TRBD1. Germline V lookup: CDR1 SGHNT, CDR2 YYREEE (reference sequence). The CDR3 is 13 amino acids. The V and J ends lost 3 bases and 8 bases, in that order; junction bases with no gene match: 6. CDR3 protein: CASSWGTGGGYTF. The CDR3 DNA sequence: TGTGCCAGCAGCTGGGGGACAGGCGGCGGCTACACCTTC.

DNA of the CDR3: TGTGCCAGCAGTTCCCCATCACCCCTCCACTTT. Protein sequence: CASSSPSPLHF. V and J are TRBV6-6 and TRBJ1-6; no clear D. Germline V gene lookup returns CDR1 MNHNY and CDR2 SVGAGI (reference sequence). CDR3 size: 11 residues. Trimming left V 4 bases short and J 10 bases short, with 5 bases between.

The rearrangement uses TRBV9 and TRBJ2-3, with a tentative D call TRBD2 (6 bases). The ends were cut back, 1 base at V and 4 bases at J, with 10 bases in the middle. This CDR3 comprises 14 residues. CDR1 and CDR2 from the germline V gene are SGDLS and YYNGEE. The CDR3 is CASSVTGTADTQYF. The CDR3 bases are TGTGCCAGCAGCGTAACCGGGACTGCAGATACGCAGTATTTT.

The chain uses TRBV25-1 and TRBJ1-1; TRBD1 aligns across 8 bases. Germline V gene lookup returns CDR1 MGHDK and CDR2 SYGVNS. V shed 4 bases and J 10 bases; nucleotides not matched to a gene: 5. The CDR3 length is 12 residues. CDR3 nucleotide sequence: TGTGCCAGCAGTGTCACTACAGGGGGAGCTTTCTTT. Translation: CASSVTTGGAFF.

The V gene is TRBV29-1, the J gene TRBJ1-3, with a tentative D call TRBD1 (6 bases). The CDR3 is 12 residues long. Looked up from germline, CDR1 is SQVTM and CDR2 is ANQGSEA. The germline V and J ends were trimmed by 7 bases and 4 bases, with 11 bases remaining between them. This CDR3 reads CSAQGMGNTIYF. The CDR3 DNA reads as TGCAGCGCACAGGGAATGGGAAACACCATATATTTT.

The chain combines TRBV29-1 with TRBJ1-3; 8 positions match TRBD1. This CDR3 spans 14 amino acids. Germline-derived CDR1 and CDR2 are SQVTM and ANQGSEA. The junction had 8 bases not matched to a gene; V was cut back by 7 bases and J by 3 bases. DNA of the CDR3: TGCAGCGCATGGGGACAGGAAGGTGGAAACACCATATATTTT. Encoded protein: CSAWGQEGGNTIYF.

The rearrangement uses TRBV11-1 and TRBJ2-2; D perhaps matches TRBD1 (6 bases). The CDR3 length is 13 residues. Trimming stripped 4 bases from V and 7 bases from J, with 10 bases between. The germline V gene has CDR1 SGHAT and CDR2 FQDESV (reference sequence). CDR3 loop: CASSSPGDGELFF. CDR3 coding DNA: TGTGCCAGCAGCTCCCCAGGGGACGGGGAGCTGTTTTTT.

V and J are TRBV5-6 and TRBJ1-6; 7 positions match TRBD1. V shed 4 bases, J shed 6 bases, and the junction held 1 base outside the gene matches. The CDR3 is 13 residues long. The germline gives CDR1 SGHDT, CDR2 YYEEEE. CDR3 protein: CASSRDSNSPLHF. As DNA, the CDR3 is TGTGCCAGCAGCCGGGACAGTAATTCACCCCTCCACTTT.

The J gene is TRBJ2-2, the V gene TRBV29-1; D may be TRBD2 (6 bases). Germline loops: CDR1 SQVTM, CDR2 ANQGSEA. V lost 2 bases, J lost 1 base, and 11 bases lay in between. The CDR3 extends over 15 amino acids. DNA of the CDR3: TGCAGCGTTGAATTAGCGGTTCTGAACACCGGGGAGCTGTTTTTT. Translating gives CSVELAVLNTGELFF.

The chain recombines TRBV28 with TRBJ2-3; the D gene is possibly TRBD1 (6 bases). Trimming took off 3 bases at V and 0 bases at J, with 13 bases between the two ends. The CDR3 has 16 amino acids. Germline V gene data show CDR1 as MDHEN and CDR2 as SYDVKM. CDR3 bases: TGTGCCAGCAGTTTCGGGTTCGGACAGAGCACAGATACGCAGTATTTT. Residues: CASSFGFGQSTDTQYF.

The chain links TRBV5-1 to TRBJ1-1; D is unresolved. Germline V gene sequence: CDR1 SGHRS, CDR2 YFSETQ. Trimming removed 5 bases from V and 5 bases from J, with 7 bases in between. The length of the CDR3 is 11 residues. The CDR3 DNA reads TGCGCCAGCAGTACGACGACTGAAGCTTTCTTT. It yields the protein CASSTTTEAFF.

This sequence joins TRBV29-1 and TRBJ2-3; D gene uncertain. This CDR3 spans 13 amino acids. Germline V gene sequence: CDR1 SQVTM, CDR2 ANQGSEA. Trimming left V 8 bases short and J 6 bases short, with 18 bases between. In DNA, the CDR3 is TGCAGCTTTCCGGGCCCCGACGGGGATACGCAGTATTTT. Its protein is CSFPGPDGDTQYF.

The rearrangement uses TRBV6-5 and TRBJ2-3; D ambiguous. Trimming cost V 0 bases and J 6 bases, with 7 bases left between them. The CDR3 has 13 residues. The germline V gene encodes CDR1 MNHEY and CDR2 SVGAGI. CDR3 in DNA: TGTGCCAGCAGTTACTCAGAGGCCGATACGCAGTATTTT. Translating it yields CASSYSEADTQYF.

The chain joins TRBV6-5 to TRBJ2-2; no clear D. Trimming took 2 bases from V and 6 from J, leaving 13 bases between them. This CDR3 region has 15 residues. Germline V gene sequence: CDR1 MNHEY, CDR2 SVGAGI. The CDR3 region has the DNA TGTGCCAGCAGTTACGCCAATCAGCAGGCCGGGGAGCTGTTTTTT. Translation: CASSYANQQAGELFF.

The chain uses TRBV19 and TRBJ2-6, with D perhaps TRBD1 (5 bases). The germline gives CDR1 LNHDA, CDR2 SQIVND (reference sequence). The CDR3 contains 15 residues. V was pared by 1 base and J by 2 bases, with 6 bases between. In DNA form, the CDR3 reads TGTGCCAGTAGTATAGCGACAGCTGGGGCCAACGTCCTGACTTTC. Translation: CASSIATAGANVLTF.

The V and J genes are TRBV3-1 and TRBJ2-2; the D is unclear. The length of the CDR3 is 16 residues. CDR1 is LGHDT and CDR2 is YNNKEL in the germline V gene (reference sequence). V lost 0 bases, J lost 1 base, and 9 bases lay in between. The CDR3: CASSQELGVNTGELFF. CDR3 sequence (DNA): TGTGCCAGCAGCCAAGAGTTAGGAGTGAACACCGGGGAGCTGTTTTTT.

The J gene is TRBJ2-7, the V gene TRBV6-2 or TRBV6-3, with 8 nucleotides matching TRBD1. V gave up 6 bases and J gave up 0 bases; unmatched junction bases: 4. Germline V gene data show CDR1 as MNHEY and CDR2 as SVGEGT. CDR3 length equals 14 residues. DNA of the CDR3: TGTGCCAGCAGACCAGGGGGCCGCTCCTACGAGCAGTACGTC. Translating it yields CASRPGGRSYEQYV.

The sample holds one count of this clonotype. The chain has TRBV5-1 and TRBJ2-5; weak D call: TRBD1 (6 bases). The CDR3 runs to 18 residues. Trimming removed 6 bases from V and 2 bases from J, with 26 bases in between. Germline V CDR1 and CDR2: SGHRS, YFSETQ. The CDR3 sequence: CASTQLGTRGMIQETQYF. CDR3 in DNA: TGCGCCAGCACCCAGCTTGGGACACGGGGAATGATTCAAGAGACCCAGTACTTC.